The TCR beta chain described here comes from a study of shared T cell receptors in the human thymus. Measured with immunoSEQ multiplex PCR; TCRdb has only the in-frame clones, and not every one. The sample has 650,000 to 950,000 clones; approximately 83% are singletons. CDR3 length equals 13 residues. Per germline, CDR1 SGHKS and CDR2 YYEKEE (reference sequence). V was pared by 4 bases and J by 6 bases, with 11 bases between. This same sample was also taken into another study, of human thymus T cells.

The sequenced sample was thymocytes. This TCR came from a girl less than two years old with a congenital heart defect. The chain uses TRBV5-5 and TRBJ2-1; D gene uncertain. The CDR3 sequence is CASSPTRGNEQFF. CDR3 DNA sequence: TGTGCCAGCAGCCCTACGAGAGGCAATGAGCAGTTCTTC. Supplemented by reference TRBV5-5 and TRBJ2-1, the full variable domain reads DAGVTQSPTHLIKTRGQQVTLRCSPISGHKSVSWYQQVLGQGPQFIFQYYEKEERGRGNFPDRFSARQFPNYSSELNVNALLLGDSALYLCASSPTRGNEQFFGPGTRLTVL.